This TCR beta chain was identified during a study of OX40 agonist ivuxolimab in advanced cancers. Overall study: Three patients, one with hepatocellular carcinoma and two with cutaneous melanoma, responded partially.

Study outcomes and limitations: CD4+ and CD8+ T cells in blood underwent clonal expansion by week 6 at 0.1 to 3.0 mg/kg.

With regard to this clone: What it binds is unknown.

Losses at the gene ends were 0 bases for V and 0 bases for J; bases not matched to a gene: 1. Germline V gene data show CDR1 as SGHDT and CDR2 as YYEEEE. The CDR3 consists of 16 residues. Repertoires were generated with immunoSEQ multiplex PCR, while TCRdb's copy carries only in-frame clones and drops some. This sample has some 45,000 clones, with around nine tenths found just once. The V gene is TRBV5-6, the J gene TRBJ2-2; 8 positions agree with TRBD1. The sequencing used CD4+ or CD8+ T cells sorted from blood, collected in a trial of the OX40 agonist ivuxolimab. This TCR came from an adult with an advanced solid tumor such as melanoma, head and neck, liver or kidney cancer. Here the CDR3 DNA reads TGTGCCAGCAGCTTGGAGGGACAGGCGAACACCGGGGAGCTGTTTTTT. This codes for CASSLEGQANTGELFF.